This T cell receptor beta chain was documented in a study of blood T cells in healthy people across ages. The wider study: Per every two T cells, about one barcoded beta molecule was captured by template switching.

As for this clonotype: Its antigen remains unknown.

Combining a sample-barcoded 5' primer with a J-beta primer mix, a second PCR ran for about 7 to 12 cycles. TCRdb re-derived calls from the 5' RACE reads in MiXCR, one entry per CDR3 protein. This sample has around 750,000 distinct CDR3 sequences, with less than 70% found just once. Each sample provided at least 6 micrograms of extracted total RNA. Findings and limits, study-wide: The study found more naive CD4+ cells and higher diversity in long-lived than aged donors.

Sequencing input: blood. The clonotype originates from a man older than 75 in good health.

The CDR3 reads CSAGTSPALSEQFF. The CDR3 DNA is TGCAGCGCGGGGACTAGTCCCGCGCTCAGTGAGCAGTTCTTC. This chain links TRBV29-1 with TRBJ2-1; 8 bases are a match to TRBD2. CDR1 and CDR2 from the germline V gene are SQVTM and ANQGSEA. J gave up 9 bases and V 7 bases, and 14 bases lay outside the gene matches. This CDR3 contains 14 residues.